The next 23 T cell receptor beta chains were all read from a single sample in a study of T cell repertoires in cytomegalovirus infection. From the reads, TCRdb called clonotypes with MiXCR, one entry per CDR3 protein. This sample has about 310,000 distinct CDR3 sequences, with 9.6% found just once. The material sequenced was PBMCs. The source is a human donor in good health (CMV status not recorded). Some clones in this sample may be carry-over from other donors' samples.

Ten or more counts support this clonotype. The chain uses TRBV29-1 and TRBJ2-1, with unresolved D. Deletions cut 4 bases from V and 8 bases from J, with 9 bases between. Looked up from germline, CDR1 is SQVTM and CDR2 is ANQGSEA. The CDR3 extends over 11 amino acids. In DNA, the CDR3 is TGCAGCGTTGCACGGCTTGATGAGCAGTTCTTC. Its protein product is CSVARLDEQFF.

This clonotype showed up just a few times. The chain combines TRBV6-5 with TRBJ1-2; D possibly corresponds to TRBD1 (6 bases). V was shortened by 0 bases and J by 4 bases, with 9 bases between the two germline ends. This CDR3 has 14 residues. Germline-derived CDR1 and CDR2 are MNHEY and SVGAGI. CDR3 in amino acids: CASSYSSGVYGYTF. The CDR3 region has the DNA TGTGCCAGCAGTTACTCTTCAGGGGTCTATGGCTACACCTTC.

This chain links TRBV9 with TRBJ2-2; D is undetermined. The CDR3 runs to 16 residues. Germline V lookup: CDR1 SGDLS, CDR2 YYNGEE. V dropped 0 bases and J dropped 3 bases, with 12 bases sitting between them. CDR3 residues: CASSVAGSAYTGELFF. The CDR3 nucleotides are TGTGCCAGCAGCGTAGCGGGCAGCGCGTACACCGGGGAGCTGTTTTTT.

At least ten counts were recorded for this clonotype. This CDR3 reads CSARGAALKAFF. The CDR3 DNA reads TGCAGTGCCAGGGGTGCGGCCCTTAAAGCTTTCTTT. The V and J genes are TRBV20-1 and TRBJ1-1; tentatively, D is TRBD1 (6 bases). The V end was cut by 6 bases, the J end by 9 bases, with 17 bases between. Germline CDR1 DFQATT, CDR2 SNEGSKA (reference sequence). The CDR3 is 12 amino acids.

Many counts were recorded for this clonotype. The chain recombines TRBV7-2 with TRBJ2-3; D possibly matches TRBD1 or TRBD2 (5 bases each). The CDR3 totals 14 residues. Trimming cost V 7 bases and J 5 bases, with 16 bases left between them. The germline V gene has CDR1 SGHTA and CDR2 FQGNSA. The CDR3 DNA reads as TGTGCCAGCAACCAATGGGGGTCAATAGATACGCAGTATTTT. This sequence encodes CASNQWGSIDTQYF.

Ten or more counts support this clonotype. The chain couples TRBV20-1 to TRBJ1-1, with D unclear. Germline V lookup: CDR1 DFQATT, CDR2 SNEGSKA (reference sequence). The CDR3 extends over 14 amino acids. The V gene lost 5 bases and the J gene lost 1 base, with 14 bases spanning the gap. The CDR3 bases are TGCAGTGCTGCCAGACGTCGCTGGAACACTGAAGCTTTCTTT. The encoded protein is CSAARRRWNTEAFF.

This clonotype was observed many times. V and J are TRBV19 and TRBJ1-5, with D unclear. V was shortened by 1 base and J by 5 bases, with 15 bases between the two germline ends. Germline V gives CDR1 LNHDA, CDR2 SQIVND (reference sequence). The CDR3 extends over 16 amino acids. In DNA, the CDR3 is TGTGCCAGTAGTATAGGATCGGGCCGGGCGGATCAGCCCCAGCATTTT. This gives the protein CASSIGSGRADQPQHF.

This clonotype was counted many times. The chain carries TRBV29-1 and TRBJ2-2, with D perhaps being TRBD1 or TRBD2 (5 bases each). CDR3 length: 13 amino acids. With 3 bases removed from V and 5 bases from J, the gap between germline ends came to 10 bases. Germline-derived CDR1 and CDR2 are SQVTM and ANQGSEA. The CDR3 spells CSVDKGSTGELFF. The CDR3 coding sequence is TGCAGCGTTGATAAGGGGAGTACCGGGGAGCTGTTTTTT.

This clonotype was counted at least ten times. The V and J genes are TRBV12-3 or TRBV12-4 and TRBJ2-3, with D perhaps TRBD2 (6 bases). CDR3 length equals 15 residues. Trimming left V 3 bases short and J 3 bases short, with 13 bases between. CDR3 coding DNA: TGTGCCAGCAGTTTCACCCCCGGAGGGACAGATACGCAGTATTTT. It encodes CASSFTPGGTDTQYF.

The J gene is TRBJ1-1, the V gene TRBV15; TRBD1 matches 7 bases. This CDR3 region has 17 residues. V gave up 1 base and J gave up 7 bases; unmatched junction bases: 15. The germline CDR1 and CDR2 sequences are LNHNV and YYDKDF (reference sequence). CDR3 in amino acids: CATSRVPTDRPHLEAFF. CDR3 DNA sequence: TGTGCCACCAGCAGAGTACCCACGGACAGGCCGCATCTTGAAGCTTTCTTT.

Ten or more counts support this clonotype. This chain links TRBV7-2 with TRBJ1-1; the match to TRBD1 covers 9 bases. Germline values: CDR1 SGHTA, CDR2 FQGNSA. The CDR3 runs 16 residues. V shed 5 bases, J shed 9 bases, and the junction held 16 bases outside the gene matches. CDR3 DNA sequence: TGTGCCAGCAGCGACTATGCCTCGGGACAGGGACTTAAAGCTTTCTTT. As protein: CASSDYASGQGLKAFF.

This clonotype has just a few counts. The V call is TRBV6-2 or TRBV6-3, the J call TRBJ1-2; D not certain. Germline-derived CDR1 and CDR2 are MNHEY and SVGEGT. V was cut by 0 bases and J by 7 bases, with 12 bases left in between. The CDR3 length is 14 residues. CDR3 sequence reads: CASSYSRAPGGYTF. The CDR3, as DNA: TGTGCCAGCAGTTACTCGAGGGCCCCGGGTGGCTACACCTTC.

This clonotype was recorded many times. The chain is built from TRBV7-8 and TRBJ2-3; no reliable D call. V gave up 1 base and J gave up 1 base, with 6 bases separating them. Germline values: CDR1 SGHVS, CDR2 FQNEAQ. The CDR3 runs to 14 residues. The CDR3 sequence is CASSLGIRTDTQYF. The CDR3 nucleotides are TGTGCCAGCAGCTTAGGGATCCGCACAGATACGCAGTATTTT. The whole variable domain, filled in from reference TRBV7-8 and TRBJ2-3, reads GAGVSQSPRYKVAKRGQDVALRCDPISGHVSLFWYQQALGQGPEFLTYFQNEAQLDKSGLPSDRFFAERPEGSVSTLKIQRTQQEDSAVYLCASSLGIRTDTQYFGPGTRLTVL.

This clonotype was seen at least ten times. The V and J genes are TRBV5-6 and TRBJ2-1; D may be TRBD1 (5 bases). CDR1 SGHDT and CDR2 YYEEEE come from the germline V gene. The CDR3 loop spans 16 amino acids. V lost 1 base and J 1 base, leaving 12 bases between the germline ends. CDR3 coding DNA: TGTGCCAGCAGCTTGAGACAGAGGAATTCCTACAATGAGCAGTTCTTC. Translation: CASSLRQRNSYNEQFF.

This clonotype was recorded many times. The V call is TRBV2, the J call TRBJ2-7, with unresolved D. The CDR3 runs to 13 residues. Germline loops: CDR1 SNHLY, CDR2 FYNNEI. Trimming stripped 4 bases from V and 6 bases from J, with 13 bases between. This chain's CDR3 is CASSAGPISEQYV. The DNA for the CDR3 is TGTGCCAGCAGTGCGGGCCCCATTTCCGAGCAGTACGTC.

There are many counts of this clonotype. The V gene is TRBV12-3 or TRBV12-4, the J gene TRBJ2-6; D unresolved. Trimming shortened V by 7 bases and J by 1 base, and 5 bases separated the two germline ends. CDR3 length: 13 amino acids. CDR3 nucleotide sequence: TGTGCCAGCACTCAGTCTGGGGCCAACGTCCTGACTTTC. Translated, it gives CASTQSGANVLTF.

In its sample, this clonotype was seen many times. This rearrangement joins TRBV7-8 to TRBJ2-5, with no clear D. The length of the CDR3 is 14 residues. The germline V gene has CDR1 SGHVS and CDR2 FQNEAQ. Deletions cut 7 bases from V and 2 bases from J, with 14 bases between. The CDR3 coding sequence is TGTGCCAGCACCACCTCCAGCTGGCAAGAGACCCAGTACTTC. This sequence encodes CASTTSSWQETQYF.

This clonotype has at least ten counts. J is TRBJ1-2 and V is TRBV14; weak D call: TRBD1 (6 bases). Trimming took off 1 base at V and 3 bases at J, with 9 bases between the two ends. CDR1 is SGHDN and CDR2 is FVKESK in the germline V gene. The CDR3 totals 14 residues. The CDR3 loop reads CASSQGRQDYGYTF. The DNA of the CDR3 is TGTGCCAGCAGCCAAGGAAGACAGGACTATGGCTACACCTTC.

CDR3 sequence reads: CASSVGGSYNEQFF. The CDR3 DNA reads TGTGCCAGCAGCGTTGGGGGCTCCTACAATGAGCAGTTCTTC. This chain connects TRBV6-5 to TRBJ2-1, with D perhaps being TRBD1 or TRBD2 (5 bases each). From germline, CDR1 is MNHEY and CDR2 SVGAGI. The CDR3 is made up of 14 amino acids. V gave up 6 bases and J gave up 0 bases, with 9 bases separating them.

This clonotype was counted a few times. The J gene is TRBJ2-7, the V gene TRBV20-1; tentative D call: TRBD1 (7 bases). V lost 1 base, J lost 5 bases, and 24 bases lay in between. CDR1 is DFQATT and CDR2 is SNEGSKA in the germline V gene (reference sequence). The CDR3 has 17 amino acids. The CDR3 spells CSARALWAGGRRDEQYV. In DNA, the CDR3 is TGCAGTGCTAGAGCCCTGTGGGCAGGGGGGCGAAGGGACGAGCAGTACGTC.

At least ten counts were recorded for this clonotype. J is TRBJ2-1 and V is TRBV7-8, with a tentative D call TRBD1 (7 bases). Trimming stripped 1 base from V and 6 bases from J, with 16 bases between. There are 16 residues in the CDR3. The germline CDR1 and CDR2 sequences are SGHVS and FQNEAQ. The CDR3 nucleotides are TGTGCCAGCAGCTTAGTCAGGGGGGCCGAGGGCAATGAGCAGTTCTTC. This codes for CASSLVRGAEGNEQFF.

At least ten counts were recorded for this clonotype. The chain couples TRBV5-4 to TRBJ2-5; D call uncertain. Trimming cost V 1 base and J 1 base, with 8 bases left between them. The CDR3 has 14 residues. Germline values: CDR1 SGHNT, CDR2 YYREEE (reference sequence). The CDR3 is CASSLPLIQETQYF. The CDR3 bases are TGTGCCAGCAGCTTGCCCCTTATCCAAGAGACCCAGTACTTC. The variable domain in full, with the rest retrieved from reference TRBV5-4 and TRBJ2-5, is ETGVTQSPTHLIKTRGQQVTLRCSSQSGHNTVSWYQQALGQGPQFIFQYYREEENGRGNFPPRFSGLQFPNYSSELNVNALELDDSALYLCASSLPLIQETQYFGPGTRLLVL.

The chain links TRBV6-6 to TRBJ2-7, with a tentative D call TRBD1 (5 bases). The germline CDR1 and CDR2 sequences are MNHNY and SVGAGI (reference sequence). The V end was cut by 5 bases, the J end by 0 bases, with 17 bases between. This CDR3 has 16 residues. The CDR3 nucleotides read TGTGCCAGCAGTACCACACGAGGACATGGCTCCTACGAGCAGTACTTC. This encodes CASSTTRGHGSYEQYF.